This T cell receptor beta chain derives from a study of cytomegalovirus exposure and HLA in healthy donors. Overall study results and limits: Despite most TCR sequences being rare, some public TCRs occurred in many donors. As was reported, the classifier diagnosed cytomegalovirus status with high specificity and sensitivity. TCR beta sequences reportedly predicted most subjects' HLA-A and HLA-B alleles accurately.

It was with 60 Vbeta and 13 Jbeta primers that the PCR ran. The method was immunoSEQ multiplex PCR; TCRdb's version includes in-frame clones alone and lacks a portion of them. In the table there are a few hundred thousand clones, 84% of which are singletons. With regard to this clone: Its antigen is not identified.

V gave up 4 bases and J gave up 2 bases; unmatched junction bases: 7. This CDR3 comprises 15 residues. The germline gives CDR1 SGHNT, CDR2 YYREEE (reference sequence). Sequencing used PBMCs. The sequence was collected from a woman in her forties in good health and CMV-seropositive. The gene calls are TRBV5-4 and TRBJ1-2; 8 bases agree with TRBD1. The CDR3 is CASSEEQGGNYGYTF. CDR3 DNA: TGTGCCAGCAGCGAGGAACAGGGGGGCAACTATGGCTACACCTTC.